Listed below are T cell receptor beta chains from one sample, sequenced in a study of blood T cell repertoires in COVID-19. Clones were read by immunoSEQ multiplex PCR, and TCRdb kept only the in-frame ones, dropping some. Among some 240,000 clones listed, approximately 80% were seen once. The material sequenced was peripheral blood. These receptors originate from a woman aged 40 to 50 who had recovered from COVID-19. Each CDR3 is given with its conserved first and last residue. The D gene is left open where the match is weak. Rows may omit the clone size; those that give it use once, few, many or a size class.

V gene	CDR3 length	D gene	clone size	J gene	CDR3 protein	CDR3 DNA
TRBV6-2/TRBV6-3	13	-	few	TRBJ1-2	CASSYYRDDGYTF	TGTGCCAGCAGTTACTACAGGGACGATGGCTACACCTTC
TRBV7-2	15	TRBD2	few	TRBJ2-1	CASSFERGGYNEQFF	TGTGCCAGCAGCTTCGAGCGGGGGGGTTATAATGAGCAGTTCTTC
TRBV28	12	-	-	TRBJ1-6	CASREATRPLHF	TGTGCCAGCCGGGAAGCTACTCGCCCCCTCCACTTT
TRBV28	16	-	-	TRBJ1-6	CASSLWADRNNSPLHF	TGTGCCAGCAGTTTATGGGCAGACAGGAATAATTCACCCCTCCACTTT
TRBV25-1	14	TRBD2	-	TRBJ2-7	CASGEAGGPREQYF	TGTGCCAGCGGCGAAGCGGGGGGGCCACGCGAGCAGTACTTC
TRBV2	12	TRBD1	few	TRBJ1-1	CASSGDSYEAFF	TGTGCCAGCAGTGGGGACAGCTATGAAGCTTTCTTT
TRBV24-1	13	-	-	TRBJ1-4	CATSVPGNEKLFF	TGTGCCACCAGTGTGCCGGGGAATGAAAAACTGTTTTTT
TRBV29-1	13	-	-	TRBJ1-3	CSVERGSGNTIYF	TGCAGCGTTGAACGGGGCTCTGGAAACACCATATATTTT
TRBV19	16	TRBD2	-	TRBJ2-3	CASTRASGGTTDTQYF	TGTGCCAGTACTCGGGCTAGCGGGGGGACTACAGATACGCAGTATTTT
TRBV10-3	14	TRBD1	-	TRBJ1-1	CAITRQGENTEAFF	TGTGCCATCACACGACAGGGAGAGAACACTGAAGCTTTCTTT
TRBV18	16	-	-	TRBJ1-3	CASSPRRADSGNTIYF	TGTGCCAGCTCACCACGGCGGGCGGACTCTGGAAACACCATATATTTT
TRBV6-5	12	-	-	TRBJ2-1	CASRKQGNEQFF	TGTGCCAGCAGGAAACAGGGCAATGAGCAGTTCTTC
TRBV7-9	15	TRBD1	-	TRBJ2-1	CASSQTGVTYNEQFF	TGTGCCAGCAGCCAGACAGGGGTCACATACAATGAGCAGTTCTTC
TRBV5-6	15	-	-	TRBJ1-5	CASSHRGSINQPQHF	TGTGCCAGCAGCCATAGGGGCAGTATCAATCAGCCCCAGCATTTT